Below are 27 T cell receptor beta chains sequenced from a single sample in a study of blood T cell repertoires in COVID-19. Generated by immunoSEQ multiplex PCR, the TCRdb table keeps only in-frame clones and is missing some. The data contain 150,000 to 200,000 clones, approximately 87% of them singletons. Source material: peripheral blood. The receptors here all came from a woman in her sixties or seventies with COVID-19, enrolled during active disease.

The chain combines TRBV10-2 with TRBJ2-3; a weak D match, TRBD2 (5 bases). This CDR3 has 13 amino acids. Germline-derived CDR1 and CDR2 are WSHSY and SAAADI. Trimming removed 8 bases from V and 2 bases from J, with 11 bases in between. In DNA, the CDR3 is TGCGCCAGCGCGGGTAGGAACACAGATACGCAGTATTTT. It codes for CASAGRNTDTQYF.

Concerning this clone: Its ends do not fully match the called genes, so a read error is possible. This chain joins TRBV7-3 and TRBJ1-2; the D is unclear. CDR3 length equals 15 residues. The germline gives CDR1 SGHTA, CDR2 FQGTGA. CDR3 protein: CASSLTRSAFYGYTF. CDR3 DNA: TGTGCCAGCAGCCTAACGAGGTCGGCGTTCTATGGCTACACCTTC.

The gene calls are TRBV4-1 and TRBJ1-3; possibly TRBD1 for D (5 bases). Germline V gene data show CDR1 as MGHRA and CDR2 as YSYEKL. The CDR3 has 14 amino acids. V was clipped by 0 bases and J by 12 bases, with 15 bases between them. CDR3: CASSQDPGGLVIYF. The CDR3 DNA reads as TGCGCCAGCAGCCAAGATCCCGGGGGGTTAGTCATATATTTT.

The V and J genes are TRBV5-1 and TRBJ1-4; D gene unclear. Germline lookup yields CDR1 SGHRS and CDR2 YFSETQ. This CDR3 contains 17 residues. Trimming stripped 4 bases from V and 8 bases from J, with 24 bases between. The CDR3 region is CASSRFSSTNWGEKLFF. As DNA, the CDR3 is TGCGCCAGCAGCCGATTCTCTTCGACTAACTGGGGAGAAAAACTGTTTTTT.

This chain uses TRBV3-1 (or the pseudogene TRBV3-2) with TRBJ2-3, with 10 nucleotides matching TRBD1. Per the germline V gene, CDR1 is LGHDT and CDR2 is YNNKEL (reference sequence). The CDR3 spans 15 residues. V was pared by 3 bases and J by 1 base, with 1 base of the junction left unmatched. The CDR3 here is CASSQTGGGTDTQYF. The CDR3, as DNA: TGTGCCAGCAGCCAGACAGGGGGCGGCACAGATACGCAGTATTTT.

The gene calls are TRBV7-3 and TRBJ2-1; 9 positions match TRBD2. The CDR3 is 16 amino acids. CDR1 is SGHTA and CDR2 is FQGTGA in the germline V gene. The V and J ends lost 1 base and 4 bases, in that order; junction bases with no gene match: 5. CDR3 DNA: TGTGCCAGCAGCTTAAGCGGGAGGGCCAGTTACAATGAGCAGTTCTTC. Translation: CASSLSGRASYNEQFF.

This chain uses TRBV10-3 with TRBJ2-2; D might be TRBD2 (6 bases). Germline V CDR1 and CDR2: ENHRY, SYGVKD. This CDR3 is 14 amino acids long. Trimming cost V 6 bases and J 6 bases, with 14 bases left between them. The CDR3 is CAIRSAGTPGELFF. As DNA, the CDR3 is TGTGCCATCAGGTCGGCGGGAACCCCCGGGGAGCTGTTTTTT.

The CDR3 sequence is CASSLGSGRSMQETQYF. CDR3 coding DNA: TGTGCCAGCAGCTTAGGTAGCGGCAGGTCTATGCAAGAGACCCAGTACTTC. This chain uses TRBV7-9 with TRBJ2-5; maybe TRBD2 (6 bases). Germline CDR1 reads SEHNR; CDR2 reads FQNEAQ (reference sequence). The length of the CDR3 is 17 residues. The V end was cut by 1 base, the J end by 2 bases, with 17 bases between. Drawing the rest from reference TRBV7-9 and TRBJ2-5, the complete variable domain is DTGVSQNPRHKITKRGQNVTFRCDPISEHNRLYWYRQTLGQGPEFLTYFQNEAQLEKSRLLSDRFSAERPKGSFSTLEIQRTEQGDSAMYLCASSLGSGRSMQETQYFGPGTRLLVL.

The chain carries TRBV6-2 or TRBV6-3 and TRBJ1-2; 10 nucleotides match TRBD1. After removal of 4 bases from V and 6 bases from J, the junction contained 5 bases not matched to a gene. Per the germline V gene, CDR1 is MNHEY and CDR2 is SVGEGT. The CDR3 totals 14 residues. The CDR3 region has the DNA TGTGCCAGCAGTTTCACGACAGGGGGCAATGGCTACACCTTC. Translated: CASSFTTGGNGYTF.

This chain joins TRBV5-5 and TRBJ2-7, with D perhaps TRBD1 (6 bases). The CDR3 has 13 amino acids. Per the germline V gene, CDR1 is SGHKS and CDR2 is YYEKEE (reference sequence). Trimming removed 2 bases at V and 3 bases at J, with 9 bases between. CDR3 bases: TGTGCCAGCAGCTTACAGGGAATCTACGAGCAGTACTTC. Its protein is CASSLQGIYEQYF.

This chain joins TRBV5-4 and TRBJ2-7, with D perhaps matching TRBD2 (5 bases). The CDR3 has 14 residues. The V gene's germline CDR1 is SGHNT and CDR2 YYREEE (reference sequence). Trimming took 0 bases from V and 3 from J, leaving 10 bases between them. The CDR3 coding sequence is TGTGCCAGCAGCTTGGGACTATTAGGCTACGAGCAGTACTTC. Translated, it gives CASSLGLLGYEQYF.

The rearrangement joins TRBV27 to TRBJ2-7, with 11 bases that match TRBD2. The germline gives CDR1 MNHEY, CDR2 SMNVEV (reference sequence). The CDR3 is made up of 15 amino acids. Trimming at V came to 5 bases and at J to 5 bases, leaving 8 bases not matched to a gene. The DNA of the CDR3 is TGTGCCAGCAGTAAGACTAGCGGGATGTGGAACGAGCAGTACTTC. Translation gives CASSKTSGMWNEQYF.

Worth noting for this clone: The same CDR3 is also encoded by other DNA sequences in this sample. The chain joins TRBV2 to TRBJ1-5, with TRBD1 identical over 9 bases. The CDR3 is 14 amino acids. Looked up from germline, CDR1 is SNHLY and CDR2 is FYNNEI. Trimming cost V 3 bases and J 7 bases; bases outside gene matches: 4. The CDR3 loop is CASSEGQGWQPQHF. The DNA of the CDR3 is TGTGCCAGCAGTGAGGGACAGGGTTGGCAGCCCCAGCATTTT.

CDR3 in amino acids: CASRGGTEYNEQFF. The CDR3 DNA sequence: TGTGCCAGTAGGGGGGGGACTGAGTACAATGAGCAGTTCTTC. The chain couples TRBV19 to TRBJ2-1; TRBD2 aligns across 7 bases. Germline CDR1 reads LNHDA; CDR2 reads SQIVND (reference sequence). This CDR3 region has 14 residues. V lost 6 bases, J lost 4 bases, and 6 bases stayed unmatched.

This clone was observed once. This rearrangement joins TRBV6-2 or TRBV6-3 to TRBJ2-4; D may be TRBD2 (5 bases). Trimming pared 6 bases from V and 0 bases from J, leaving 15 bases between. The CDR3 sequence is 16 residues long. Germline V lookup: CDR1 MNHEY, CDR2 SVGEGT. CDR3 sequence (DNA): TGTGCCAGCAGACCTCTAGCATCCCTAGCCAAAAACATTCAGTACTTC. Protein product: CASRPLASLAKNIQYF.

The chain is built from TRBV30 and TRBJ2-1, with D unresolved. The V gene lost 0 bases and the J gene lost 11 bases, with 11 bases spanning the gap. Germline CDR1 is GTSNPN and CDR2 is SVGIG (reference sequence). This CDR3 is built from 12 residues. In nucleotides, the CDR3 is TGTGCCTGGAGTGTAAGCCGCTTGAAGCAGTTCTTC. It is translated as CAWSVSRLKQFF.

This clone appeared once. For the CDR3, the DNA is TGCGCCAGCAGCTTGGGACAGAATAGCAATCAGCCCCAGCATTTT. This sequence encodes CASSLGQNSNQPQHF. V and J are TRBV5-1 and TRBJ1-5, with a possible D match to TRBD1 (5 bases). This CDR3 spans 15 amino acids. Between the trimmed V and J ends, which lost 0 bases and 0 bases, there was a span of 7 bases. The V gene's germline CDR1 is SGHRS and CDR2 YFSETQ.

The rearrangement uses TRBV30 and TRBJ1-1; D is ambiguous. V dropped 4 bases and J dropped 5 bases, with 5 bases sitting between them. Germline values: CDR1 GTSNPN, CDR2 SVGIG (reference sequence). The CDR3 totals 10 residues. CDR3 bases: TGTGCCTGGACGCGGACTGAAGCTTTCTTT. It translates to CAWTRTEAFF.

The chain links TRBV7-9 to TRBJ2-7; 9 bases match TRBD2. The CDR3 loop spans 16 amino acids. J gave up 1 base and V 4 bases, and 8 bases lay outside the gene matches. In germline, CDR1 is SEHNR, CDR2 FQNEAQ (reference sequence). CDR3 sequence (DNA): TGTGCCAGCAGCTCCCGACTAGCGGCGATATCCTACGAGCAGTACTTC. The encoded protein is CASSSRLAAISYEQYF. Full variable domain (rest looked up from reference TRBV7-9 and TRBJ2-7): DTGVSQNPRHKITKRGQNVTFRCDPISEHNRLYWYRQTLGQGPEFLTYFQNEAQLEKSRLLSDRFSAERPKGSFSTLEIQRTEQGDSAMYLCASSSRLAAISYEQYFGPGTRLTVT.

This rearrangement joins TRBV11-2 to TRBJ2-1, with 11 bases that match TRBD2. The CDR3 covers 18 residues. Germline trimming cut 5 bases from V and 3 bases from J; bases unmatched to any gene: 12. CDR1 is SGHAT and CDR2 is FQNNGV in the germline V gene. The CDR3 protein is CASSPRLAGMTHYNEQFF. The CDR3 DNA reads as TGTGCCAGCAGCCCACGACTAGCGGGAATGACACACTACAATGAGCAGTTCTTC.

The V and J genes are TRBV7-9 and TRBJ2-7; 7 nucleotides line up with TRBD1. The CDR3 totals 17 residues. J lost 2 bases, V lost 5 bases, and 15 bases had no gene match. The germline V gene has CDR1 SEHNR and CDR2 FQNEAQ (reference sequence). The CDR3 DNA follows: TGTGCCAGCAGCCAACGACTGGGGACCGACAGGGCCTACGAGCAGTACTTC. The encoded protein is CASSQRLGTDRAYEQYF. The full variable domain, rest sourced from reference TRBV7-9 and TRBJ2-7, is DTGVSQNPRHKITKRGQNVTFRCDPISEHNRLYWYRQTLGQGPEFLTYFQNEAQLEKSRLLSDRFSAERPKGSFSTLEIQRTEQGDSAMYLCASSQRLGTDRAYEQYFGPGTRLTVT.

The gene calls are TRBV6-2 or TRBV6-3 and TRBJ1-5; TRBD1 agrees at 8 bases. In germline, CDR1 is MNHEY, CDR2 SVGEGT. With V trimmed by 6 bases and J by 0 bases, 7 bases remained unmatched. This CDR3 has 16 residues. CDR3: CASSPGTGYSNQPQHF. Here the CDR3 DNA reads TGTGCCAGCAGCCCGGGGACAGGTTATAGCAATCAGCCCCAGCATTTT.

CDR3 sequence reads: CASPLGDGGPGEQFF. The DNA of the CDR3 is TGCGCCAGTCCCCTCGGAGATGGCGGGCCGGGTGAGCAGTTCTTC. The chain is built from TRBV23-1 and TRBJ2-1; D may be TRBD2 (5 bases). TRBV23-1 counts as an open reading frame of uncertain function. CDR3 size: 15 residues. Trimming took off 9 bases at V and 9 bases at J, with 24 bases between the two ends.

The table lists this clone with a few counts. This sequence joins TRBV7-2 and TRBJ1-6; 7 nucleotides match TRBD1. V gave up 5 bases and J gave up 0 bases; unmatched junction bases: 10. CDR1 is SGHTA and CDR2 is FQGNSA in the germline V gene. The CDR3 spans 18 residues. This chain's CDR3 is CASSGNRGLSSYNSPLHF. CDR3 DNA sequence: TGTGCCAGCAGCGGCAACAGGGGACTGAGCTCCTATAATTCACCCCTCCACTTT.

The chain carries TRBV21-1 and TRBJ1-5. TRBV21-1 is reported as a pseudogene. CDR3 size: 17 residues. In DNA form, the CDR3 reads TGTGCCAGCAGCAAAGGGTATCTGAGTACCAGCAATCAGCCCCAGCATTTT. This gives the protein CASSKGYLSTSNQPQHF.

The chain has TRBV27 and TRBJ1-6; D not resolved. Trimming pared 1 base from V and 7 bases from J, leaving 8 bases between. The CDR3 contains 14 residues. Germline V gene sequence: CDR1 MNHEY, CDR2 SMNVEV (reference sequence). The CDR3 DNA sequence: TGTGCCAGCAGTTTATTAGAGGGAAATTCACCCCTCCACTTT. Translation gives CASSLLEGNSPLHF.

V usage is TRBV5-4 and J usage is TRBJ1-1; TRBD1 aligns across 7 bases. The CDR3 runs 15 residues. The germline gives CDR1 SGHNT, CDR2 YYREEE (reference sequence). The V and J ends lost 0 bases and 5 bases, in that order; junction bases with no gene match: 7. Here the CDR3 DNA reads TGTGCCAGCAGCTTGGGACAGGGTTGGGGTACTGAAGCTTTCTTT. As protein: CASSLGQGWGTEAFF.